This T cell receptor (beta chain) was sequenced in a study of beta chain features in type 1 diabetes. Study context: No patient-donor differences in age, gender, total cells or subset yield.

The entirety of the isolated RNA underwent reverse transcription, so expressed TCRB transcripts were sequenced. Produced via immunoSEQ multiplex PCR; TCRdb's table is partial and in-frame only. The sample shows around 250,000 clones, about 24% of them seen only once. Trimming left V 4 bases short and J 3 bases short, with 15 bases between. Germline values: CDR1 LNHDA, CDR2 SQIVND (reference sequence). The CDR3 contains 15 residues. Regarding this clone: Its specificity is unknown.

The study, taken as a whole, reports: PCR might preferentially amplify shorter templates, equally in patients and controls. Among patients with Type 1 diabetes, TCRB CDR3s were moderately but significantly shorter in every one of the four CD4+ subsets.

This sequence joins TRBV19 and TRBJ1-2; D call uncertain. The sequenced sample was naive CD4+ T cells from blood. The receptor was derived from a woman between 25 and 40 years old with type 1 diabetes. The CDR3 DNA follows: TGTGCCAGTAGTACCTCGTTCACTTCGTACTATGGCTACACCTTC. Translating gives CASSTSFTSYYGYTF.